In this sample, the clone carrying this TCR beta chain turned up once. This CDR3 contains 11 residues. Germline CDR1 DFQATT, CDR2 SNEGSKA (reference sequence). With V trimmed by 0 bases and J by 7 bases, 0 bases remained unmatched. The data derive from a study of blood T cell repertoires in COVID-19. Some clones are missing from TCRdb's copy, which holds only in-frame ones; the method was immunoSEQ multiplex PCR. The data hold approximately 190,000 clones, with around 76% observed a single time. Sample: peripheral blood. This chain links TRBV20-1 with TRBJ2-7; TRBD2 aligns across 7 bases. This sequence originates from a woman aged 60-70 years with COVID-19, enrolled during active disease. The CDR3 is CSAREGLEQYV. For the CDR3, the DNA is TGCAGTGCTAGAGAGGGACTAGAGCAGTACGTC.